This T cell receptor beta chain comes out of a study of blood T cell repertoires in COVID-19. Study as a whole: There were acute and convalescent COVID-19 samples, and they came from the United States, Italy and Spain. From T cells, B-cell-depleted T cells, or PBMCs came the material, which was cDNA or gDNA.

Germline V CDR1 and CDR2: MNHNY, SVGAGI (reference sequence). The CDR3 covers 13 residues. Trimming left V 5 bases short and J 3 bases short, with 11 bases between. Per the study methods: Using reference gene primer amplification, nucleated cell counts were estimated. Sequencing used immunoSEQ multiplex PCR; TCRdb keeps in-frame clones, though not all of them. The DNA was the basis for D and trimming; V, J and clone size are from that table. The sample has about 270,000 clones; 80% to 90% are singletons. This sequence joins TRBV6-6 and TRBJ2-7; a weak D match, TRBD1 (5 bases). The sample consisted of peripheral blood. This clonotype was obtained from a woman in her 70s with acute or convalescent COVID-19. CDR3 nucleotide sequence: TGTGCCAGCAGTACAGGTAGTCTCTACGAGCAGTACTTC. Amino acid sequence: CASSTGSLYEQYF.